Listed below are T cell receptor beta chains from one sample, sequenced in a study of cytomegalovirus exposure and HLA in healthy donors. The protocol was immunoSEQ multiplex PCR, while the TCRdb copy is restricted to in-frame clones and leaves out a portion. In the table there are around 110,000 clones, roughly a tenth of which are singletons. The source material was PBMCs. Receptors originate from a man in his thirties or forties in good health and CMV-seronegative. CDR3s include the opening cysteine and the closing phenylalanine or tryptophan. The D gene is left open where the match is weak.

v_gene,d_gene,j_gene,CDR3aa
TRBV9,NA,TRBJ2-3,CASSLTDYDTQYF
TRBV5-1,NA,TRBJ2-7,CASSLANYEQYF
TRBV19,NA,TRBJ2-2,CASSMATANTGELFF
TRBV5-5,TRBD1,TRBJ2-1,CASSLAPGQGGYNEQFF
TRBV30,NA,TRBJ2-3,CAWILDRGDTQYF
TRBV10-3,TRBD1,TRBJ1-5,CAIGQGARGPPQHF
TRBV5-6,TRBD1,TRBJ1-2,CASSPPGQGGYGYTF
TRBV6-1,NA,TRBJ1-3,CASSDGISGNTIYF
TRBV11-2,NA,TRBJ1-6,CASSPTRGGERSPLHF
TRBV5-5,TRBD1,TRBJ1-5,CASSLVTGAGSNQPQHF
TRBV19,TRBD1,TRBJ1-1,CASSFRTGARGAFF
TRBV5-6,TRBD1,TRBJ1-2,CASSLEQGQGDYGYTF
TRBV30,TRBD2,TRBJ2-2,CAWSVGWGGGELFF
TRBV5-6,NA,TRBJ2-7,CASSPLLAPSPPYEQYF
TRBV11-1,TRBD1,TRBJ2-1,CASSLGDRGRRMGQFF
TRBV7-2,TRBD1,TRBJ1-1,CASSLVRGRGNTEAFF
TRBV6-1,TRBD1,TRBJ2-7,CASRARQGAVPEQYF
TRBV27,NA,TRBJ1-1,CASTPRALNTEAFF
TRBV5-1,NA,TRBJ1-6,CASSLETASQRSSYNSPLHF
TRBV27,NA,TRBJ2-7,CASSFGGSQYEQYF
TRBV5-1,NA,TRBJ2-7,CASSPGSSYEQYF
TRBV30,NA,TRBJ2-1,CACTRSVSEQFF
TRBV7-2,TRBD2,TRBJ2-7,CASSLATGGSYEQYF
TRBV5-1,TRBD1,TRBJ1-2,CASSLAPPRGDNYGYTF
TRBV18,NA,TRBJ1-5,CASSWGDNQPQHF
TRBV29-1,NA,TRBJ2-1,CSVEGGSVVGEQFF
TRBV29-1,NA,TRBJ1-1,CSAKQDLNTEAFF
TRBV6-6,NA,TRBJ1-1,CASSSPRRGASAEAFF
TRBV9,NA,TRBJ1-1,CASSGSSNTEAFF
TRBV10-3,TRBD1,TRBJ1-3,CAISESGQSYSGNTIYF
TRBV13,TRBD2,TRBJ2-1,CASSHAFARGGNEQFF
TRBV5-1,NA,TRBJ2-6,CASSYLGLSGANVLTF
TRBV7-9,TRBD1,TRBJ2-5,CASSPIQGAETQYF
TRBV14,TRBD1,TRBJ1-4,CASSQEVPGTGYEKLFF
TRBV6-6,TRBD1,TRBJ2-7,CASSWDRGQYEQYF